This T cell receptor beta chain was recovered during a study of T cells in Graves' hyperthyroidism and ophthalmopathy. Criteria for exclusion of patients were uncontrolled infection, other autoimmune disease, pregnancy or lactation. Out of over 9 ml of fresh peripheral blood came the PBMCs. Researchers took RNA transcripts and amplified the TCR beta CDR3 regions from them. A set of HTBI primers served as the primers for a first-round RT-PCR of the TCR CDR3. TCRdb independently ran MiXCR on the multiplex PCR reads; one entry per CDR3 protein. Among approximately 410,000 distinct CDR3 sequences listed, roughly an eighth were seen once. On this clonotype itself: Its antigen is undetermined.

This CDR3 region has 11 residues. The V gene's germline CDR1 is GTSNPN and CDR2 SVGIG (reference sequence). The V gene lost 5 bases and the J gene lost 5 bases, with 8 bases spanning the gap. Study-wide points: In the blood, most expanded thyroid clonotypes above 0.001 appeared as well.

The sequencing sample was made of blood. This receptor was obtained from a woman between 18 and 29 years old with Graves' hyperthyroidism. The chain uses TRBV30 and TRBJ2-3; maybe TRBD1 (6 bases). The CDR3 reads CAWAGEDTQYF. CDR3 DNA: TGTGCCTGGGCAGGGGAAGATACGCAGTATTTT.